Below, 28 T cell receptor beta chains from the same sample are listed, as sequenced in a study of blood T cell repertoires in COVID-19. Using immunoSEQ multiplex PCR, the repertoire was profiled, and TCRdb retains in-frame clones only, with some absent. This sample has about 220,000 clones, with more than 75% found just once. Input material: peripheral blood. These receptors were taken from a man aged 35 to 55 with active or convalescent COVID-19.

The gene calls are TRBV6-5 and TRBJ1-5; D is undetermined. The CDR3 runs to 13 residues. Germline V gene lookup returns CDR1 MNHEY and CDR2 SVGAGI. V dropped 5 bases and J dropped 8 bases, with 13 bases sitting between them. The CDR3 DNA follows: TGTGCCAGCAGTACGCAGGTTATTGAGCCCCAGCATTTT. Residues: CASSTQVIEPQHF.

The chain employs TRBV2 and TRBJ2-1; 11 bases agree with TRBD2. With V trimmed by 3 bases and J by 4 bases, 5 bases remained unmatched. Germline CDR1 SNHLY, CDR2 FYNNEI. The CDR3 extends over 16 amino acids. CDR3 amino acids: CASSESSGRSYNEQFF. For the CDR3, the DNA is TGTGCCAGCAGTGAGTCTAGCGGGAGGTCGTACAATGAGCAGTTCTTC.

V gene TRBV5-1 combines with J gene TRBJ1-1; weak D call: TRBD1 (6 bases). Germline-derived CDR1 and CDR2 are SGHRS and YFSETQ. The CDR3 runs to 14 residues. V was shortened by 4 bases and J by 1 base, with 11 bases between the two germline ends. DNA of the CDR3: TGCGCCAGCAGCGAGGAAGGGGGGAACACTGAAGCTTTCTTT. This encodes CASSEEGGNTEAFF.

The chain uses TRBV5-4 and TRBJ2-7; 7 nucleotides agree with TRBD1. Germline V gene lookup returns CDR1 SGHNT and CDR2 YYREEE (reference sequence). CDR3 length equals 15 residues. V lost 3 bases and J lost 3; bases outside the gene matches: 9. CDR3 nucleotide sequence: TGTGCCAGCAGCTCGTCGACAGGGCTATACTACGAGCAGTACTTC. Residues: CASSSSTGLYYEQYF.

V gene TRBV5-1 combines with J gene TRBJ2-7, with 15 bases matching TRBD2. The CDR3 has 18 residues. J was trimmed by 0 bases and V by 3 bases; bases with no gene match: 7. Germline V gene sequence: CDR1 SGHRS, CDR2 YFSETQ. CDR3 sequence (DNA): TGCGCCAGCAGCTCAGGACTAGCGGGAGGGCCGACCTCCTACGAGCAGTACTTC. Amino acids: CASSSGLAGGPTSYEQYF.

The CDR3, as DNA: TGTGCCAGCAGCCAAGACAGGATCTATGGCTACACCTTC. It specifies CASSQDRIYGYTF. This chain joins TRBV3-1 (or the pseudogene TRBV3-2) and TRBJ1-2, with unresolved D. The CDR3 totals 13 residues. Germline V gene data show CDR1 as LGHDT and CDR2 as YNNKEL (reference sequence). V was pared by 0 bases and J by 4 bases, with 6 bases between.

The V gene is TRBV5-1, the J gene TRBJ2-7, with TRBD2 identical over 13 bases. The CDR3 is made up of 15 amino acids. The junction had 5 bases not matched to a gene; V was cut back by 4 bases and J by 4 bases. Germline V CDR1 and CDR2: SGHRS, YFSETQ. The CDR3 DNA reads TGCGCCAGCAGCCCAGGACTAGCGGGAGTATACGAGCAGTACTTC. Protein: CASSPGLAGVYEQYF.

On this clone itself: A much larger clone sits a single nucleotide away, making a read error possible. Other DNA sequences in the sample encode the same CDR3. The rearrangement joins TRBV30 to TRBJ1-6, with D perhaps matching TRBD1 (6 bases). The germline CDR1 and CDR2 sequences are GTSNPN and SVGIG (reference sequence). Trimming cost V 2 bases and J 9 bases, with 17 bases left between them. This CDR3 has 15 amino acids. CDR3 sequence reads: CAWSILPGGGSPLHF. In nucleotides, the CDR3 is TGTGCCTGGAGTATCCTTCCGGGGGGCGGTTCACCCCTCCACTTT.

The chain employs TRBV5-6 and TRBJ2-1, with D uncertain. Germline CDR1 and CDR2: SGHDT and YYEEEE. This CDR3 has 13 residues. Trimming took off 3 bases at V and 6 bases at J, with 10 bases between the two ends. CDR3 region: CASSWSLTNEQFF. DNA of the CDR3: TGTGCCAGCAGCTGGAGTCTCACCAATGAGCAGTTCTTC.

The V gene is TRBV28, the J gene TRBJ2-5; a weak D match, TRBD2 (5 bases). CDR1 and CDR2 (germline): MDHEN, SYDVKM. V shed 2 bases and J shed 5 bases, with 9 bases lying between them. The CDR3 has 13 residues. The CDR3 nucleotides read TGTGCCAGCAGTTTAGTGGCTAGCGAGACCCAGTACTTC. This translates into CASSLVASETQYF.

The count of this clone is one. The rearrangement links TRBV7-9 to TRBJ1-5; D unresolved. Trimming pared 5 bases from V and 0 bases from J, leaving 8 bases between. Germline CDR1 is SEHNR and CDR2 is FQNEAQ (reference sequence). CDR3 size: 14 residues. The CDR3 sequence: CASSQALSNQPQHF. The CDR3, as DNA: TGTGCCAGCAGCCAGGCCCTTAGCAATCAGCCCCAGCATTTT. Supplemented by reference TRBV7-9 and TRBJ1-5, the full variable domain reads DTGVSQNPRHKITKRGQNVTFRCDPISEHNRLYWYRQTLGQGPEFLTYFQNEAQLEKSRLLSDRFSAERPKGSFSTLEIQRTEQGDSAMYLCASSQALSNQPQHFGDGTRLSIL.

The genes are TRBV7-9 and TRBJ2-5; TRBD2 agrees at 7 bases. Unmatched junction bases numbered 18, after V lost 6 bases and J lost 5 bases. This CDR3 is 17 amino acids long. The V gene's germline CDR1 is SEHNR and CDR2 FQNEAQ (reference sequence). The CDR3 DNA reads TGTGCCAGCAGTCCCCGCCGGGATAGCGGGTTAGGGGAGACCCAGTACTTC. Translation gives CASSPRRDSGLGETQYF.

The CDR3 protein is CASSPFGQVSNQPQHF. In DNA, the CDR3 is TGTGCCAGCAGTCCGTTCGGACAAGTTAGCAATCAGCCCCAGCATTTT. The rearrangement links TRBV27 to TRBJ1-5; tentatively, D is TRBD1 (5 bases). The length of the CDR3 is 16 residues. Germline V gives CDR1 MNHEY, CDR2 SMNVEV (reference sequence). Trimming cost V 5 bases and J 0 bases, with 14 bases left between them.

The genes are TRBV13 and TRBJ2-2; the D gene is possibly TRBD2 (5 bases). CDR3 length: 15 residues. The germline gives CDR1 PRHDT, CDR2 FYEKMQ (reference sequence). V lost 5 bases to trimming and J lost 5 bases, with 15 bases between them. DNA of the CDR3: TGTGCCAGCAGCACCTCTCCGGGGTGGACCGGGGAGCTGTTTTTT. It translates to CASSTSPGWTGELFF. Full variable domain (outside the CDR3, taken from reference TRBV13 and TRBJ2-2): AAGVIQSPRHLIKEKRETATLKCYPIPRHDTVYWYQQGPGQDPQFLISFYEKMQSDKGSIPDRFSAQQFSDYHSELNMSSLELGDSALYFCASSTSPGWTGELFFGEGSRLTVL.

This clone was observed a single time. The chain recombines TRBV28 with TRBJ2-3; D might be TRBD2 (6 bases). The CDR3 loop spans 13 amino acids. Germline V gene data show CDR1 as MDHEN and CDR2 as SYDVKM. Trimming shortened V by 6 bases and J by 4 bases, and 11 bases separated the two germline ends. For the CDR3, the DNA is TGTGCCAGCAGCTCCCCGGGGGCAGATACGCAGTATTTT. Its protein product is CASSSPGADTQYF. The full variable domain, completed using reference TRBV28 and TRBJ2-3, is DVKVTQSSRYLVKRTGEKVFLECVQDMDHENMFWYRQDPGLGLRLIYFSYDVKMKEKGDIPEGYSVSREKKERFSLILESASTNQTSMYLCASSSPGADTQYFGPGTRLTVL.

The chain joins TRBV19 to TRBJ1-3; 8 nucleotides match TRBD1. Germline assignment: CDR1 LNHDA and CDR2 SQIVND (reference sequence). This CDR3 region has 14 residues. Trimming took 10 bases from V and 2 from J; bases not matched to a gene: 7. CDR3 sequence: CATRRTGTGNTIYF. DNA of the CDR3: TGTGCCACCCGACGGACAGGGACTGGAAACACCATATATTTT. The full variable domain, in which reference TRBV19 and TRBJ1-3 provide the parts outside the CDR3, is DGGITQSPKYLFRKEGQNVTLSCEQNLNHDAMYWYRQDPGQGLRLIYYSQIVNDFQKGDIAEGYSVSREKKESFPLTVTSAQKNPTAFYLCATRRTGTGNTIYFGEGSWLTVV.

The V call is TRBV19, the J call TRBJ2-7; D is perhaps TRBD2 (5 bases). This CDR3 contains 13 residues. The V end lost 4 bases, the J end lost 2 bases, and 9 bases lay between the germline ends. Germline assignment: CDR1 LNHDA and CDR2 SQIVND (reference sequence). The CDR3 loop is CASSNGLTYEQYF. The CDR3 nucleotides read TGTGCCAGTAGTAATGGACTGACCTACGAGCAGTACTTC.

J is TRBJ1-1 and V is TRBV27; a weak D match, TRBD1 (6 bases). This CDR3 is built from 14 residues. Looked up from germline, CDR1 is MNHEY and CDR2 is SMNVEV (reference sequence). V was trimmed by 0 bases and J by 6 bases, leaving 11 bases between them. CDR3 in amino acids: CASSLSWGGSEAFF. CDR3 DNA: TGTGCCAGCAGTTTATCCTGGGGGGGCTCTGAAGCTTTCTTT.

The CDR3 is CASSFHAGTGAYEQYF. The CDR3 DNA reads TGTGCCAGCAGTTTCCACGCCGGGACAGGGGCCTACGAGCAGTACTTC. The chain carries TRBV27 and TRBJ2-7; 10 bases match TRBD1. Unmatched junction bases numbered 7, after V lost 3 bases and J lost 2 bases. The germline V gene encodes CDR1 MNHEY and CDR2 SMNVEV (reference sequence). The CDR3 is 16 residues long.

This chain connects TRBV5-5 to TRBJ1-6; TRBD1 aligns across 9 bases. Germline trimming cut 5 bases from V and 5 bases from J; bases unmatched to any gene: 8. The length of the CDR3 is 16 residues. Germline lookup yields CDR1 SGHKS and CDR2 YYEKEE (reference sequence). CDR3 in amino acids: CASRYGQGTNNSPLHF. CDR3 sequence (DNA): TGTGCCAGCAGATACGGACAGGGGACGAATAATTCACCCCTCCACTTT.

CDR3 bases: TGTGCCAGCAGTAGAATAGGACAGCGCAGGTCCTACGAGCAGTACTTC. Translating gives CASSRIGQRRSYEQYF. The chain employs TRBV27 and TRBJ2-7; D might be TRBD1 (6 bases). V dropped 5 bases and J dropped 1 base, with 18 bases sitting between them. CDR1 MNHEY and CDR2 SMNVEV come from the germline V gene (reference sequence). This CDR3 contains 16 residues.

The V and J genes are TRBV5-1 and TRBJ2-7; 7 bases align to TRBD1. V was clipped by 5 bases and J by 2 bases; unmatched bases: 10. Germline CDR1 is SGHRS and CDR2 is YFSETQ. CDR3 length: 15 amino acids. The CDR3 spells CASRLGTAVAYEQYF. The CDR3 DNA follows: TGCGCCAGCAGACTCGGGACAGCGGTCGCCTACGAGCAGTACTTC.

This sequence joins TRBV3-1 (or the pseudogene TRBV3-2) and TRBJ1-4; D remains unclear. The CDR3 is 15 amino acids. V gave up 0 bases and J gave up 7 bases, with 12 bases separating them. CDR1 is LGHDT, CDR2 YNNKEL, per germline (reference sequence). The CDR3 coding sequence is TGTGCCAGCAGCCAAGATCGGGAAGGTGGTGAAAAACTGTTTTTT. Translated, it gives CASSQDREGGEKLFF.

Here the CDR3 DNA reads TGTGCCAGCAGCCCTCAGACAGGGAAGGGTTCACCCCTCCACTTT. This translates into CASSPQTGKGSPLHF. The chain combines TRBV7-2 with TRBJ1-6, with TRBD1 identical over 7 bases. This CDR3 contains 15 residues. V trimming: 5 bases; J trimming: 9 bases; junction bases outside the gene matches: 10. Germline CDR1 is SGHTA and CDR2 is FQGNSA.

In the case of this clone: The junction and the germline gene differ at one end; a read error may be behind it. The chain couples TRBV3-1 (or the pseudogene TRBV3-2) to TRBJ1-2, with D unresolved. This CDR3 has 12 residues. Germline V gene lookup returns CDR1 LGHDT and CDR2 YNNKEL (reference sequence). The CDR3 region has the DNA TGTGCCAGCAGCTCGACTGTCACCCATAAATCCTTC. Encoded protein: CASSSTVTHKSF.

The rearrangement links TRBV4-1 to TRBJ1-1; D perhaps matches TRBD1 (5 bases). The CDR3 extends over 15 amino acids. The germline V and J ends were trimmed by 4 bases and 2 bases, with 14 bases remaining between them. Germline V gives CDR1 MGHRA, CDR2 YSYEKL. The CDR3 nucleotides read TGCGCCAGCAGCCGCCTAGAGACAGCCAACACTGAAGCTTTCTTT. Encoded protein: CASSRLETANTEAFF.

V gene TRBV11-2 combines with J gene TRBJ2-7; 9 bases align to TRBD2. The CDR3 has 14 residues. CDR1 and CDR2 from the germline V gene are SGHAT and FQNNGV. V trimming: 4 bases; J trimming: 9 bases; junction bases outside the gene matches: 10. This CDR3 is CASSSGLASRLQYF. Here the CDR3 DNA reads TGTGCCAGCAGCTCGGGACTAGCCTCCCGACTGCAGTACTTC.

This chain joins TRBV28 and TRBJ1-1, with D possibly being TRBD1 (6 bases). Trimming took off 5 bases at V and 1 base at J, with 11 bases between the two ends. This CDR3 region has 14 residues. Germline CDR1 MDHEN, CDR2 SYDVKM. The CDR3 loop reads CASSVGQRNTEAFF. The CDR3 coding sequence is TGTGCCAGCAGTGTAGGACAGAGGAACACTGAAGCTTTCTTT.